This entry is about one T cell receptor beta chain. Sequencing was performed with immunoSEQ multiplex PCR; in TCRdb, only in-frame clones are kept and a portion is missing. The sample yields about 150,000 clones, around 86% seen once. Germline-derived CDR1 and CDR2 are SNHLY and FYNNEI. There are 19 residues in the CDR3. Trimming removed 2 bases at V and 6 bases at J, with 26 bases between. This specimen comes from a study of control samples from healthy donors and cancer patients. Sequenced input: blood. The chain has TRBV2 and TRBJ2-1; a weak D match, TRBD2 (5 bases). The receptor was isolated from a man aged 30 to 45 in good health. For the CDR3, the DNA is TGTGCCAGCAGTGAACGTCTTTGGGCTAGCAGTAAACTGAGCAATGAGCAGTTCTTC. As protein: CASSERLWASSKLSNEQFF. Complete variable domain (other parts from reference TRBV2 and TRBJ2-1): EPEVTQTPSHQVTQMGQEVILRCVPISNHLYFYWYRQILGQKVEFLVSFYNNEISEKSEIFDDQFSVERPDGSNFTLKIRSTKLEDSAMYFCASSERLWASSKLSNEQFFGPGTRLTVL.